These 30 T cell receptor beta chains originate from one sample sequenced in a study of CD8 T cells in ankylosing spondylitis. Using its own MiXCR run on the 5' RACE reads, TCRdb lists one record per CDR3 protein. There are roughly 260,000 distinct CDR3 sequences in the sample; roughly 20% occur only once, and 7.5% to 9% lies in the top ten. Sequenced sample: blood, either unsorted or a sorted T cell fraction (not recorded which). Receptors originate from a male donor with ankylosing spondylitis or in good health (not recorded which).

This chain connects TRBV10-3 to TRBJ1-6; possibly TRBD1 for D (5 bases). Looked up from germline, CDR1 is ENHRY and CDR2 is SYGVKD. The CDR3 extends over 16 amino acids. V lost 0 bases and J 11 bases, leaving 17 bases between the germline ends. The CDR3 nucleotides read TGTGCCATCAGTGAGTCGTTAGCAGGGCCCTGGACACCCCTCCACTTT. Amino acid sequence: CAISESLAGPWTPLHF.

At least ten counts were recorded for this clonotype. The J gene is TRBJ2-7, the V gene TRBV5-1, with 7 positions matching TRBD2. Losses at the gene ends were 5 bases for V and 0 bases for J; bases not matched to a gene: 8. The CDR3 covers 15 residues. Germline lookup yields CDR1 SGHRS and CDR2 YFSETQ. CDR3 bases: TGCGCCAGCAGATACCTAGCGGATAGCTCCTACGAGCAGTACGTC. This translates into CASRYLADSSYEQYV.

In its sample, this clonotype was seen a few times. CDR3 protein: CASSFSRAGELFF. The CDR3 DNA reads TGTGCCAGCAGTTTTTCGCGCGCCGGGGAGCTGTTTTTT. The chain uses TRBV28 and TRBJ2-2, with D unresolved. The V gene lost 3 bases and the J gene lost 6 bases, with 8 bases spanning the gap. The CDR3 runs to 13 residues. Germline V gene data show CDR1 as MDHEN and CDR2 as SYDVKM.

This rearrangement joins TRBV4-3 to TRBJ2-3, with D possibly matching TRBD2 (5 bases). Trimming left V 1 base short and J 0 bases short, with 8 bases between. There are 15 residues in the CDR3. Germline V lookup: CDR1 LGHNA, CDR2 YSLEER. The CDR3 DNA follows: TGCGCCAGCAGCCAAGGAGGGCGCAGCACAGATACGCAGTATTTT. This codes for CASSQGGRSTDTQYF.

This clonotype was detected only a few times. This sequence joins TRBV20-1 and TRBJ2-2; TRBD1 or TRBD2 may be the D gene (5 bases each). Deletions cut 5 bases from V and 8 bases from J, with 15 bases between. The CDR3 runs to 13 residues. The germline gives CDR1 DFQATT, CDR2 SNEGSKA (reference sequence). The CDR3 nucleotides are TGCAGTGCTTTGGGGACCACATTTGGGGAGCTGTTTTTT. This encodes CSALGTTFGELFF.

This clonotype was seen more than once but under ten times. The V call is TRBV15, the J call TRBJ2-1; either TRBD1 or TRBD2 may supply D (5 bases each). Trimming stripped 1 base from V and 10 bases from J, with 14 bases between. The CDR3 contains 14 residues. CDR1 LNHNV and CDR2 YYDKDF come from the germline V gene (reference sequence). The CDR3 DNA is TGTGCCACCAGCAGAGTCGGGACCCAGGAGGAGCAGTTCTTC. Its translation: CATSRVGTQEEQFF.

This chain joins TRBV9 and TRBJ2-3; no firm D call. The V end lost 3 bases, the J end lost 3 bases, and 14 bases lay between the germline ends. CDR1 SGDLS and CDR2 YYNGEE come from the germline V gene. The CDR3 is 15 amino acids. The CDR3 coding sequence is TGTGCCAGCAGCGCCGCCATAGGTGCGACAGATACGCAGTATTTT. Translation: CASSAAIGATDTQYF.

This clonotype was recorded a few times. The chain combines TRBV28 with TRBJ1-2; TRBD1 matches 8 bases. The germline V gene encodes CDR1 MDHEN and CDR2 SYDVKM. The CDR3 is 14 amino acids. V lost 6 bases to trimming and J lost 0 bases; unmatched junction nucleotides: 3. The DNA of the CDR3 is TGTGCCAGCAGGAGACAGGGGACTAACTATGGCTACACCTTC. Residues: CASRRQGTNYGYTF.

This clonotype has more than one count but fewer than ten. The chain is built from TRBV3-1 and TRBJ2-2; maybe TRBD2 (6 bases). The CDR3 has 18 residues. Germline V lookup: CDR1 LGHDT, CDR2 YNNKEL (reference sequence). Trimming took off 2 bases at V and 1 base at J, with 17 bases between the two ends. CDR3 nucleotides: TGTGCCAGCAGCCAAAACCCCAGGCTAGCGTGGAACACCGGGGAGCTGTTTTTT. Its protein is CASSQNPRLAWNTGELFF.

This clonotype was detected many times. The genes are TRBV3-1 and TRBJ1-5; no reliable D call. The V and J ends lost 1 base and 4 bases respectively, with 5 bases between them. Per the germline V gene, CDR1 is LGHDT and CDR2 is YNNKEL (reference sequence). The CDR3 covers 13 residues. The CDR3 is CASSQGRNQPQHF. For the CDR3, the DNA is TGTGCCAGCAGCCAAGGCCGTAATCAGCCCCAGCATTTT.

This clonotype was counted a few times. The V and J genes are TRBV20-1 and TRBJ2-5, with unresolved D. V gave up 5 bases and J gave up 1 base, with 14 bases separating them. Germline lookup yields CDR1 DFQATT and CDR2 SNEGSKA (reference sequence). The CDR3 contains 14 residues. The CDR3 here is CSASRVSGQETQYF. The CDR3 DNA reads as TGCAGTGCTTCCCGGGTTTCGGGCCAAGAGACCCAGTACTTC.

The chain recombines TRBV5-1 with TRBJ2-3; 9 bases are a match to TRBD1. V was pared by 3 bases and J by 6 bases, with 14 bases of the junction left unmatched. Germline-derived CDR1 and CDR2 are SGHRS and YFSETQ. The CDR3 sequence is 17 residues long. CDR3 in DNA: TGCGCCAGCAGCTACCAACGTTTGGGGACAGGGATGGATACGCAGTATTTT. Amino acids: CASSYQRLGTGMDTQYF.

This clonotype was detected only a few times. This chain joins TRBV24-1 and TRBJ2-1, with a weak D call TRBD1 (6 bases). V shed 10 bases and J shed 8 bases, with 14 bases lying between them. Germline values: CDR1 KGHDR, CDR2 SFDVKD. This CDR3 is built from 12 residues. CDR3 in amino acids: CATGAGRDEQFF. CDR3 nucleotide sequence: TGTGCCACGGGGGCGGGTAGGGATGAGCAGTTCTTC.

The rearrangement joins TRBV3-1 to TRBJ2-6; tentatively, D is TRBD1 (6 bases). The CDR3 has 15 amino acids. In germline, CDR1 is LGHDT, CDR2 YNNKEL (reference sequence). V gave up 4 bases and J gave up 4 bases, with 11 bases separating them. CDR3 sequence reads: CASSLGQFGANVLTF. In nucleotides, the CDR3 is TGTGCCAGCAGCCTCGGACAGTTCGGGGCCAACGTCCTGACTTTC.

This clonotype has ten or more counts. V usage is TRBV6-5 and J usage is TRBJ1-3; 9 nucleotides match TRBD1. This CDR3 is 18 amino acids long. CDR1 MNHEY and CDR2 SVGAGI come from the germline V gene. Trimming took 0 bases from V and 0 from J; bases not matched to a gene: 6. CDR3 in DNA: TGTGCCAGCAGTTACTCTGGGGACAGGGCAAGCTCTGGAAACACCATATATTTT. Its translation: CASSYSGDRASSGNTIYF.

The rearrangement links TRBV5-1 to TRBJ1-1; 9 bases agree with TRBD1. In germline, CDR1 is SGHRS, CDR2 YFSETQ. The V segment lost 0 bases and the J segment 0 bases; nucleotides outside the gene matches: 3. The CDR3 is made up of 16 amino acids. CDR3 DNA sequence: TGCGCCAGCAGCTTGGAACAGGGGGCCTTGAACACTGAAGCTTTCTTT. Its protein is CASSLEQGALNTEAFF.

In this sample, this clonotype turned up a few times. The CDR3 DNA reads as TGTGCCAGCAGCTACCTTCAAGGCTACACCTTC. Translated, it gives CASSYLQGYTF. The chain employs TRBV3-1 and TRBJ1-2, with D hard to call. Trimming took 5 bases from V and 8 from J, leaving 9 bases between them. There are 11 residues in the CDR3. Germline V lookup: CDR1 LGHDT, CDR2 YNNKEL (reference sequence). The whole variable domain, filled in from reference TRBV3-1 and TRBJ1-2, reads DTAVSQTPKYLVTQMGNDKSIKCEQNLGHDTMYWYKQDSKKFLKIMFSYNNKELIINETVPNRFSPKSPDKAHLNLHINSLELGDSAVYFCASSYLQGYTFGSGTRLTVV.

CDR3 protein: CASTPRDRGLVETQYF. DNA of the CDR3: TGTGCCAGCACCCCCAGGGACAGGGGGCTTGTGGAGACCCAGTACTTC. The V call is TRBV6-2 or TRBV6-3, the J call TRBJ2-5; TRBD1 agrees at 12 bases. V was pared by 7 bases and J by 5 bases, with 11 bases of the junction left unmatched. Germline loops: CDR1 MNHEY, CDR2 SVGEGT. CDR3 size: 16 residues.

The rearrangement joins TRBV6-1 to TRBJ2-7; 9 bases match TRBD1. CDR1 MNHNS and CDR2 SASEGT come from the germline V gene. J lost 1 base, V lost 4 bases, and 5 bases had no gene match. CDR3 length: 15 residues. In nucleotides, the CDR3 is TGTGCCAGCAGTGGGGGACAGGGTTTATCCTACGAGCAGTACGTC. The encoded protein is CASSGGQGLSYEQYV.

This clonotype was observed many times. The genes are TRBV28 and TRBJ2-3; D is unclear. Germline V gene sequence: CDR1 MDHEN, CDR2 SYDVKM. Trimming left V 6 bases short and J 5 bases short, with 6 bases between. CDR3 size: 11 residues. The CDR3 reads CASSTGDTQYF. As DNA, the CDR3 is TGTGCCAGCAGCACCGGAGATACGCAGTATTTT.

CDR3 amino acids: CASSFQGWNQPQHF. The CDR3 DNA follows: TGTGCCAGCAGTTTTCAGGGGTGGAATCAGCCCCAGCATTTT. The chain joins TRBV12-3 or TRBV12-4 to TRBJ1-5; D might be TRBD1 (6 bases). This CDR3 spans 14 amino acids. V lost 3 bases and J 4 bases, leaving 10 bases between the germline ends.

The rearrangement joins TRBV10-3 to TRBJ2-3, with 9 bases lining up with TRBD1. CDR3 length: 15 amino acids. V lost 4 bases and J lost 2; bases outside the gene matches: 4. The germline V gene has CDR1 ENHRY and CDR2 SYGVKD. In nucleotides, the CDR3 is TGTGCCATCAGTGGGGACAGGGTAGACACAGATACGCAGTATTTT. As protein: CAISGDRVDTDTQYF.

Only a few counts were recorded for this clonotype. The V gene is TRBV27, the J gene TRBJ1-2; TRBD1 agrees at 7 bases. The CDR3 is 17 amino acids. Losses at the gene ends were 5 bases for V and 4 bases for J; bases not matched to a gene: 16. Germline CDR1 is MNHEY and CDR2 is SMNVEV (reference sequence). The CDR3 region is CASSGRGKTGIGYGYTF. As DNA, the CDR3 is TGTGCCAGCAGTGGGAGAGGGAAGACAGGGATCGGCTATGGCTACACCTTC.

The chain recombines TRBV28 with TRBJ1-2; TRBD1 agrees at 8 bases. The junction had 10 bases not matched to a gene; V was cut back by 1 base and J by 3 bases. The germline CDR1 and CDR2 sequences are MDHEN and SYDVKM. The CDR3 sequence is 17 residues long. DNA of the CDR3: TGTGCCAGCAGTTTATCCGGATCGACAGGGGAGGACTATGGCTACACCTTC. This translates into CASSLSGSTGEDYGYTF.

The genes are TRBV9 and TRBJ2-2; D perhaps matches TRBD1 (5 bases). The CDR3 totals 14 residues. The germline V and J ends were trimmed by 1 base and 6 bases, with 10 bases remaining between them. CDR1 is SGDLS and CDR2 is YYNGEE in the germline V gene. The chain's CDR3 is CASSVSRVPGELFF. As DNA, the CDR3 is TGTGCCAGCAGCGTATCCAGGGTGCCCGGGGAGCTGTTTTTT. The full variable domain, in which reference TRBV9 and TRBJ2-2 provide the parts outside the CDR3, is DSGVTQTPKHLITATGQRVTLRCSPRSGDLSVYWYQQSLDQGLQFLIQYYNGEERAKGNILERFSAQQFPDLHSELNLSSLELGDSALYFCASSVSRVPGELFFGEGSRLTVL.

The chain carries TRBV5-1 and TRBJ1-1; D is undetermined. The ends were cut back, 4 bases at V and 4 bases at J, with 11 bases in the middle. The CDR3 sequence is 13 residues long. Germline values: CDR1 SGHRS, CDR2 YFSETQ. CDR3 coding DNA: TGCGCCAGCAGCCTGGGCCGGTTCACTGAAGCTTTCTTT. As protein: CASSLGRFTEAFF.

This clonotype has just a few counts. The rearrangement links TRBV10-3 to TRBJ2-3; D ambiguous. Germline V gene lookup returns CDR1 ENHRY and CDR2 SYGVKD. V shed 2 bases and J shed 2 bases, with 14 bases lying between them. The CDR3 has 16 amino acids. Here the CDR3 DNA reads TGTGCCATCAGTGAGATATCAGCCAAGTACACAGATACGCAGTATTTT. This codes for CAISEISAKYTDTQYF.

Comment on this clonotype: One end of the junction does not line up with germline, which may come from a read error. The V call is TRBV5-5, the J call TRBJ2-2; the D gene is possibly TRBD1 (5 bases). The CDR3 consists of 13 residues. Germline loops: CDR1 SGHKS, CDR2 YYEKEE (reference sequence). CDR3 sequence reads: CAISRQLPGELFF. The CDR3 DNA sequence: TGTGCCATCAGCCGACAGCTCCCCGGGGAGCTGTTTTTT. The entire variable domain, with the rest obtained from reference TRBV5-5 and TRBJ2-2, is as follows: DAGVTQSPTHLIKTRGQQVTLRCSPISGHKSVSWYQQVLGQGPQFIFQYYEKEERGRGNFPDRFSARQFPNYSSELNVNALLLGDSALYLCAISRQLPGELFFGEGSRLTVL.

The rearrangement uses TRBV27 and TRBJ2-7; 13 bases match TRBD2. CDR3 length: 17 amino acids. Germline V gene sequence: CDR1 MNHEY, CDR2 SMNVEV (reference sequence). V was clipped by 5 bases and J by 1 base; unmatched bases: 8. The CDR3 DNA follows: TGTGCCAGCAGTCCAACCGGACTAGCGGGAGCGTCCTACGAGCAGTACGTC. Its protein product is CASSPTGLAGASYEQYV.

This clonotype was seen many times. The V gene is TRBV28, the J gene TRBJ2-3, with TRBD1 identical over 8 bases. Germline V gene lookup returns CDR1 MDHEN and CDR2 SYDVKM. This CDR3 region has 15 residues. With V trimmed by 4 bases and J by 2 bases, 5 bases remained unmatched. The CDR3 spells CASSSRTGHTDTQYF. Written as DNA, the CDR3 is TGTGCCAGCAGTTCCCGGACAGGGCACACAGATACGCAGTATTTT.